Sequencing of this TCR beta chain was carried out in a study of blood T cell repertoires in COVID-19. On the study more broadly: Samples representing acute and convalescent COVID-19 were sourced from the United States, Italy and Spain.

A few counts support this clone. The V end was cut by 6 bases, the J end by 4 bases, with 17 bases between. CDR1 is SGHRS, CDR2 YFSETQ, per germline. The CDR3 runs 15 residues. Study processing details: Reference gene primer amplification gave estimated nucleated cell counts. Profiling relied on immunoSEQ multiplex PCR, and the TCRdb table lists in-frame clones only, not all of them. V and J calls and clone size are given by that table; D and trimming were obtained from the DNA. This sample carries under 350,000 clones, roughly 80% of them seen once, and the ten largest clones take approximately 9%. This receptor was obtained from a woman aged 50 to 60 who had recovered from COVID-19. The chain carries TRBV5-1 and TRBJ1-3; perhaps TRBD1 as D (6 bases). The sample was peripheral blood. The CDR3 DNA sequence: TGCGCCAGCAAGCAGGCAGCGGACAGCGGAAACACCATATATTTT. It specifies CASKQAADSGNTIYF. Variable domain in full (rest from reference TRBV5-1 and TRBJ1-3): KAGVTQTPRYLIKTRGQQVTLSCSPISGHRSVSWYQQTPGQGLQFLFEYFSETQRNKGNFPGRFSGRQFSNSRSEMNVSTLELGDSALYLCASKQAADSGNTIYFGEGSWLTVV.